The T cell receptor (beta chain) under discussion was sequenced for a study of OX40 agonist ivuxolimab in advanced cancers. TCRdb's table, derived via immunoSEQ multiplex PCR, lists solely in-frame clones and lacks some. The table shows about 65,000 clones, with over 75% occurring only once. Trimming removed 1 base from V and 5 bases from J, with 11 bases in between. Per germline, CDR1 SGHAT and CDR2 FQNNGV. This CDR3 has 14 amino acids. The specimen comprised CD4+ or CD8+ T cells sorted from blood, sampled in a trial of the OX40 agonist ivuxolimab. The TCR comes from an adult with an advanced solid tumor such as melanoma, head and neck, liver or kidney cancer. The chain couples TRBV11-2 to TRBJ2-5, with D hard to call. The CDR3 DNA is TGTGCCAGCAGCTTAGCCCGGCCCGGGGAGACCCAGTACTTC. Translation: CASSLARPGETQYF. The full variable domain, its missing parts supplied by reference TRBV11-2 and TRBJ2-5, is EAGVAQSPRYKIIEKRQSVAFWCNPISGHATLYWYQQILGQGPKLLIQFQNNGVVDDSQLPKDRFSAERLKGVDSTLKIQPAKLEDSAVYLCASSLARPGETQYFGPGTRLLVL.